One and the same sample provided the 16 T cell receptor beta chains below, sequenced in a study of shared clonotypes between healthy human individuals. Clones were read by immunoSEQ multiplex PCR, and TCRdb kept only the in-frame ones, dropping some. This table has roughly 2.4 million clones, about 94% appearing once. Sequencing was performed on naive CD4+ T cells sorted from blood. Subset specified: CD45RA+ positively selected. The receptors were gathered from a man younger than 35 in good health.

The chain couples TRBV10-1 to TRBJ2-7; 9 bases align to TRBD1. Germline-derived CDR1 and CDR2 are WNHNN and SYGVQD (reference sequence). V was pared by 4 bases and J by 3 bases, with 13 bases of the junction left unmatched. CDR3 length: 17 residues. The CDR3 spells CASSGAKVGQGFYEQYF. The CDR3 DNA is TGCGCCAGCAGTGGGGCGAAGGTTGGACAGGGGTTCTACGAGCAGTACTTC.

Regarding this clone: This same CDR3 is encoded by further DNA sequences in the sample. The chain joins TRBV28 to TRBJ1-5, with 7 bases that match TRBD1. CDR1 and CDR2 from the germline V gene are MDHEN and SYDVKM. The CDR3 totals 14 residues. V lost 6 bases, J lost 2 bases, and 4 bases stayed unmatched. In DNA, the CDR3 is TGTGCCAGCAGGCCTACAGGGGGCAATCAGCCCCAGCATTTT. Residues: CASRPTGGNQPQHF.

This rearrangement joins TRBV7-9 to TRBJ2-3; perhaps TRBD2 as D (7 bases). Germline CDR1 and CDR2: SEHNR and FQNEAQ (reference sequence). Trimming shortened V by 1 base and J by 3 bases, and 20 bases separated the two germline ends. The CDR3 length is 18 residues. Written as DNA, the CDR3 is TGTGCCAGCAGCTTAGGTACTACAGGGAGACTAGCAACAGATACGCAGTATTTT. Translated, it gives CASSLGTTGRLATDTQYF. The entire variable domain, with the rest obtained from reference TRBV7-9 and TRBJ2-3, is as follows: DTGVSQNPRHKITKRGQNVTFRCDPISEHNRLYWYRQTLGQGPEFLTYFQNEAQLEKSRLLSDRFSAERPKGSFSTLEIQRTEQGDSAMYLCASSLGTTGRLATDTQYFGPGTRLTVL.

This chain links TRBV7-2 with TRBJ1-4; D is ambiguous. CDR3 size: 14 residues. V shed 5 bases and J shed 6 bases, with 13 bases lying between them. Germline values: CDR1 SGHTA, CDR2 FQGNSA. The CDR3 sequence: CASSPPGNYEKLFF. The CDR3 DNA reads as TGTGCCAGCAGCCCCCCCGGTAACTATGAAAAACTGTTTTTT.

The chain employs TRBV28 and TRBJ2-3, with a possible D match to TRBD2 (5 bases). The germline V gene has CDR1 MDHEN and CDR2 SYDVKM. Trimming took off 6 bases at V and 2 bases at J, with 15 bases between the two ends. The CDR3 length is 15 residues. DNA for the CDR3: TGTGCCAGCAGCCCCCCCTCGGGGATCACAGATACGCAGTATTTT. Translated, it gives CASSPPSGITDTQYF.

The chain has TRBV19 and TRBJ2-1, with a tentative D call TRBD1 (7 bases). Trimming stripped 3 bases from V and 7 bases from J, with 16 bases between. Germline V CDR1 and CDR2: LNHDA, SQIVND (reference sequence). The CDR3 covers 15 residues. CDR3 sequence: CASSIGGGVGNEQFF. The CDR3, as DNA: TGTGCCAGTAGTATCGGAGGGGGCGTTGGGAATGAGCAGTTCTTC.

This chain joins TRBV6-5 and TRBJ2-1; D possibly corresponds to TRBD2 (5 bases). Germline V gene lookup returns CDR1 MNHEY and CDR2 SVGAGI. CDR3 length equals 13 residues. V was pared by 6 bases and J by 9 bases, with 15 bases between. CDR3 protein: CASRPPTRGEQFF. As DNA, the CDR3 is TGTGCCAGCAGACCCCCGACCCGGGGTGAGCAGTTCTTC.

CDR3 in DNA: TGCGCCAGCAGCCAACGGTCAGTAGCGGGAGGATCTGAGCAGTTCTTC. This sequence encodes CASSQRSVAGGSEQFF. The chain couples TRBV4-1 to TRBJ2-1, with 10 positions matching TRBD2. The CDR3 extends over 16 amino acids. CDR1 and CDR2 (germline): MGHRA, YSYEKL. J lost 9 bases, V lost 2 bases, and 10 bases had no gene match.

Turning to this clone: The same CDR3 also results from other DNA sequences found in this sample. This chain links TRBV18 with TRBJ1-5, with D unresolved. CDR3 length: 13 amino acids. Germline CDR1 is KGHSH and CDR2 is LQKENI. The V end lost 3 bases, the J end lost 0 bases, and 3 bases lay between the germline ends. The CDR3 sequence is CASSPDSNQPQHF. CDR3 bases: TGTGCCAGCTCACCGGATAGCAATCAGCCCCAGCATTTT.

V and J are TRBV27 and TRBJ2-7, with TRBD2 as a possible D gene (6 bases). Deletions cut 6 bases from V and 4 bases from J, with 13 bases between. This CDR3 comprises 13 residues. Germline values: CDR1 MNHEY, CDR2 SMNVEV (reference sequence). The chain's CDR3 is CASSPRRGYEQYF. In DNA, the CDR3 is TGTGCCAGCAGCCCCCGGAGGGGATACGAGCAGTACTTC.

The rearrangement uses TRBV7-2 and TRBJ2-5; the D is unclear. Trimming took 1 base from V and 0 from J, leaving 6 bases between them. This CDR3 has 14 residues. CDR1 and CDR2 from the germline V gene are SGHTA and FQGNSA. CDR3 amino acids: CASSLDWYQETQYF. The CDR3 coding sequence is TGTGCCAGCAGCTTAGATTGGTACCAAGAGACCCAGTACTTC.

This clone was seen just once. The chain couples TRBV27 to TRBJ2-7; 8 nucleotides agree with TRBD2. The CDR3 consists of 14 residues. Trimming removed 6 bases from V and 8 bases from J; junction bases left unmatched: 12. Germline assignment: CDR1 MNHEY and CDR2 SMNVEV (reference sequence). The CDR3 DNA reads as TGTGCCAGCAGACTCGGGGGGGTTCAGGGCAAGCAGTACTTC. This sequence encodes CASRLGGVQGKQYF.

This clone was seen only once. The rearrangement joins TRBV5-4 to TRBJ1-2, with TRBD1 matching over 7 bases. The V segment lost 4 bases and the J segment 8 bases; nucleotides outside the gene matches: 8. Per germline, CDR1 SGHNT and CDR2 YYREEE (reference sequence). The CDR3 totals 13 residues. This CDR3 is CASSQGDRVGYTF. The CDR3 nucleotides are TGTGCCAGCAGCCAGGGAGACAGGGTCGGCTACACCTTC.

The chain couples TRBV5-4 to TRBJ1-2, with 7 bases matching TRBD1. The J segment lost 4 bases and the V segment lost 1 base, leaving 7 bases of the junction unmatched. Germline V lookup: CDR1 SGHNT, CDR2 YYREEE (reference sequence). The CDR3 extends over 15 amino acids. CDR3 nucleotide sequence: TGTGCCAGCAGCTTGTTTGACAGGGCCATCTATGGCTACACCTTC. Encoded protein: CASSLFDRAIYGYTF.

About this clone: Other nucleotide sequences from this sample produce the same CDR3. The chain employs TRBV19 and TRBJ1-1, with a tentative D call TRBD1 (5 bases). The CDR3 is 14 residues long. Trimming stripped 3 bases from V and 5 bases from J, with 13 bases between. Germline V gives CDR1 LNHDA, CDR2 SQIVND (reference sequence). CDR3 DNA sequence: TGTGCCAGTAGTATCCAGGGTACCACGACTGAAGCTTTCTTT. It specifies CASSIQGTTTEAFF.

The chain is built from TRBV10-2 and TRBJ2-1; weak D call: TRBD2 (5 bases). Trimming cost V 3 bases and J 7 bases, with 10 bases left between them. CDR1 is WSHSY and CDR2 is SAAADI in the germline V gene. The CDR3 consists of 13 residues. CDR3 DNA: TGCGCCAGCAGTGACGGGATCAGGAATGAGCAGTTCTTC. Translated, it gives CASSDGIRNEQFF.